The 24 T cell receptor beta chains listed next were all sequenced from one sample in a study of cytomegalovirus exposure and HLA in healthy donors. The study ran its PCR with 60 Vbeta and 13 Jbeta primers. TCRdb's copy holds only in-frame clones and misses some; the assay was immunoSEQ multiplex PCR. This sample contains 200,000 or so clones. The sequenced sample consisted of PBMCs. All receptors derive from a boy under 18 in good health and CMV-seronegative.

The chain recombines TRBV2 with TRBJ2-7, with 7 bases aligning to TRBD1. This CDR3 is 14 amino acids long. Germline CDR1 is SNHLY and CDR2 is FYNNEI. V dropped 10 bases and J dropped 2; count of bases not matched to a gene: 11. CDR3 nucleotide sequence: TGTGCCACACAAAAGGAACAGGGGACCTACGAGCAGTACTTC. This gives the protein CATQKEQGTYEQYF. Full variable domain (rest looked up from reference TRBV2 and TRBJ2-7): EPEVTQTPSHQVTQMGQEVILRCVPISNHLYFYWYRQILGQKVEFLVSFYNNEISEKSEIFDDQFSVERPDGSNFTLKIRSTKLEDSAMYFCATQKEQGTYEQYFGPGTRLTVT.

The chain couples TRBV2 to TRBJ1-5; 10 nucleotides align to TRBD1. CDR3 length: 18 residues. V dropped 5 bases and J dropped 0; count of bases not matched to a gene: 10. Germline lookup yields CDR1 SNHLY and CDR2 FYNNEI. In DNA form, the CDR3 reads TGTGCCAGCAGTTCCCGGGACAGGGGATCGGGTAGCAATCAGCCCCAGCATTTT. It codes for CASSSRDRGSGSNQPQHF.

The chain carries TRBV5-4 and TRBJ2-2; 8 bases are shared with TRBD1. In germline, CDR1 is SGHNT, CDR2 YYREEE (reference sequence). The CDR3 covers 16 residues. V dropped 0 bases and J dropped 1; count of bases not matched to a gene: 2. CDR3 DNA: TGTGCCAGCAGCTTGGTGGGACAGGAGAACACCGGGGAGCTGTTTTTT. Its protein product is CASSLVGQENTGELFF.

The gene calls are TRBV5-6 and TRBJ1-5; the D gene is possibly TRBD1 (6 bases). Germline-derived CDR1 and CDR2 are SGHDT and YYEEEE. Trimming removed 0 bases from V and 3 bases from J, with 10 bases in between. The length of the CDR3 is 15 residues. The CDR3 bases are TGTGCCAGCAGCTTGGGACAGGTCCTCAATCAGCCCCAGCATTTT. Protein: CASSLGQVLNQPQHF.

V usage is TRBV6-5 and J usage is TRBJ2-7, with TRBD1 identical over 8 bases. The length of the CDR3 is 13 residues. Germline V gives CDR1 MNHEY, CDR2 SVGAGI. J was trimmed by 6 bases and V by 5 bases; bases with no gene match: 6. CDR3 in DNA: TGTGCCAGCAGTCCCGGGACAGGTCTCGAGCAGTACTTC. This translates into CASSPGTGLEQYF.

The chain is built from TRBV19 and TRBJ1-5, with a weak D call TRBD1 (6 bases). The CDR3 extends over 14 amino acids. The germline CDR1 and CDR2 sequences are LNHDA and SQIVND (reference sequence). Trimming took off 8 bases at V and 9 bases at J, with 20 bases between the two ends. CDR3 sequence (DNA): TGTGCCAGTTCCCAGGGGCAGGGTCGTCTGCCCCAGCATTTT. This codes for CASSQGQGRLPQHF.

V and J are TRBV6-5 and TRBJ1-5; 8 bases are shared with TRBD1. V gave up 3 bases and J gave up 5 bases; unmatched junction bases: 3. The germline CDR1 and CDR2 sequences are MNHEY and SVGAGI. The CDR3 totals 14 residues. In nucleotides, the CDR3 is TGTGCCAGCAGTTATCAGGGGGCATATCAGCCCCAGCATTTT. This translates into CASSYQGAYQPQHF.

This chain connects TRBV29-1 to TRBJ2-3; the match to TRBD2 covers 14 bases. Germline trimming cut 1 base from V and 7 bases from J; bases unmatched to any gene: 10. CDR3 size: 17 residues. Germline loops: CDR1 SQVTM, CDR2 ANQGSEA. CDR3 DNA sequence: TGCAGCGTTGAAGTTGCTGGGACTAGCGGGGGCCCCTATACGCAGTATTTT. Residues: CSVEVAGTSGGPYTQYF.

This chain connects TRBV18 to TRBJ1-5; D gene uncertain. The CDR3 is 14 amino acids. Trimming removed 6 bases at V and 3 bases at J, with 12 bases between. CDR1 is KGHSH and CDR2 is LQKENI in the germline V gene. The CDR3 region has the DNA TGTGCCAGCTCTATCGGGGAGGCCAATCAGCCCCAGCATTTT. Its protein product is CASSIGEANQPQHF.

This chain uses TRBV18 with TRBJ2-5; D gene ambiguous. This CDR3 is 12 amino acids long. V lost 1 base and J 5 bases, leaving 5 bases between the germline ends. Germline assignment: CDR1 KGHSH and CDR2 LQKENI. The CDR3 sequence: CASSPRSETQYF. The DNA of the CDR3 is TGTGCCAGCTCACCACGTTCGGAGACCCAGTACTTC.

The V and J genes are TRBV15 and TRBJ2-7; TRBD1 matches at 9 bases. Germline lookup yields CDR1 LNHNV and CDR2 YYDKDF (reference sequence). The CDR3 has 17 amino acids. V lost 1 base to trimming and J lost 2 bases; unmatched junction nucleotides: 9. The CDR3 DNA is TGTGCCACCAGCAGAGCCACCGGGACAGGGAACACCTACGAGCAGTACTTC. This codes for CATSRATGTGNTYEQYF.

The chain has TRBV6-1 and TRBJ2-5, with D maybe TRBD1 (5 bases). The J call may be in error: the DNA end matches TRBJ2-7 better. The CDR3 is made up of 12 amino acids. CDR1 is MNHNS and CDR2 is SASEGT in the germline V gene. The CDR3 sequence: CASSYRKDEQYF. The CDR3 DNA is TGTGCCAGCAGCTACAGGAAGGACGAGCAGTACTTC.

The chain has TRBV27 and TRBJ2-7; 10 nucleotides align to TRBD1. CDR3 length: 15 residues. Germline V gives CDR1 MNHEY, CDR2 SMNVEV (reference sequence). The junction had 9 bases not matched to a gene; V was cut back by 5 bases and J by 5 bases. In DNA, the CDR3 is TGTGCCAGCAGTCCTGGGGACAGGGGTGGGGACGAGCAGTACTTC. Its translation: CASSPGDRGGDEQYF.

CDR3 DNA sequence: TGTGCCAGCAGTGAAGGGACAGCACAAGAGACCCAGTACTTC. Translated: CASSEGTAQETQYF. The chain joins TRBV6-1 to TRBJ2-5; tentative D call: TRBD1 (6 bases). CDR1 and CDR2 from the germline V gene are MNHNS and SASEGT. This CDR3 is built from 14 residues. V shed 1 base and J shed 2 bases, with 8 bases lying between them.

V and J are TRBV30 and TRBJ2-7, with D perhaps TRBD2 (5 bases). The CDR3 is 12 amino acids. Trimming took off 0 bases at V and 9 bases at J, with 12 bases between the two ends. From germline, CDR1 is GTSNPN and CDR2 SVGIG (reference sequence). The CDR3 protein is CAWSVAVRGQYF. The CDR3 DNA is TGTGCCTGGAGTGTAGCGGTTCGCGGGCAGTACTTC.

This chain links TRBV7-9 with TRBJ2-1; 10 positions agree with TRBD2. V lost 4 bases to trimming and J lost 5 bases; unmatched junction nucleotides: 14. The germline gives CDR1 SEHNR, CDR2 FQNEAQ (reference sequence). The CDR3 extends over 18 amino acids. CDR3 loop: CASSSTTGTSVRDNEQFF. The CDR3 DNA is TGTGCCAGCAGCTCGACCACAGGGACTAGCGTTCGGGACAATGAGCAGTTCTTC.

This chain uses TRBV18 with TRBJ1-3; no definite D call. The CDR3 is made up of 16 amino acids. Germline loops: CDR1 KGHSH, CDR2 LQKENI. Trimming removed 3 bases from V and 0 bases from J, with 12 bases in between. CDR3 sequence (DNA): TGTGCCAGCTCACCGGGGAGGGTTGACTCTGGAAACACCATATATTTT. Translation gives CASSPGRVDSGNTIYF.

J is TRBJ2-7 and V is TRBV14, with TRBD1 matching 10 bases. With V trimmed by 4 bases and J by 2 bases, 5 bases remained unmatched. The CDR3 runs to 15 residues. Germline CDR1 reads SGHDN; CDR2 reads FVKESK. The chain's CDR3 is CASSPKGTGAYEQYF. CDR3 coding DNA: TGTGCCAGCAGCCCAAAGGGGACAGGGGCCTACGAGCAGTACTTC.

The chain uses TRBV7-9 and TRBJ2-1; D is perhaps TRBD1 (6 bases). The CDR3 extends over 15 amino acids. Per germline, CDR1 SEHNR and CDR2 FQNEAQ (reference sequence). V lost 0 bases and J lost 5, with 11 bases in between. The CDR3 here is CASSLAPSGDNEQFF. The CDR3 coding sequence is TGTGCCAGCAGCTTAGCCCCGTCAGGGGACAATGAGCAGTTCTTC.

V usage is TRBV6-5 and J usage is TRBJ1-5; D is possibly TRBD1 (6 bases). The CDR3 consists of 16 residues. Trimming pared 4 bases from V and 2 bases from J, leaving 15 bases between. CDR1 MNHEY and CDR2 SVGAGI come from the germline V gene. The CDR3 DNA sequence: TGTGCCAGCAGTTCCTCGGGGGGGCAAGGCAATCAGCCCCAGCATTTT. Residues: CASSSSGGQGNQPQHF.

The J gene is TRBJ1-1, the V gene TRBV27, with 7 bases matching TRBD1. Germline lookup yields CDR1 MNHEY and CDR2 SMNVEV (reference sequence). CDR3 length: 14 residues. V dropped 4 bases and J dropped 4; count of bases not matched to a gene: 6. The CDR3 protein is CASSYYRGGTEAFF. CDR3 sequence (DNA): TGTGCCAGCAGTTACTACAGGGGCGGCACTGAAGCTTTCTTT.

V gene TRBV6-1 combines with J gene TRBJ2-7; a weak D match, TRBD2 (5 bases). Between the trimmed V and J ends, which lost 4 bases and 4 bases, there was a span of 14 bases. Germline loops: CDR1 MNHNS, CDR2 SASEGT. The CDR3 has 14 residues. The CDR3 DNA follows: TGTGCCAGCAGTGTTTCTAGCCTACTTTACGAGCAGTACTTC. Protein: CASSVSSLLYEQYF.

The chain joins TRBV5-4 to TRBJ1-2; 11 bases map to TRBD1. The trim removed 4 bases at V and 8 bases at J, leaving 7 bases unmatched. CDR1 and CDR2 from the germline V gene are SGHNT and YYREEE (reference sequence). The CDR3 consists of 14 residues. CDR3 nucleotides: TGTGCCAGCAGCCGGGACAGGGGGGCTCTCGGCTACACCTTC. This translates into CASSRDRGALGYTF.

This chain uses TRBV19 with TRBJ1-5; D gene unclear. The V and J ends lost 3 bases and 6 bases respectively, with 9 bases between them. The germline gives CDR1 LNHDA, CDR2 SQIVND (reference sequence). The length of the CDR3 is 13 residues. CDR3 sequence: CASSMLLSQPQHF. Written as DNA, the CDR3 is TGTGCCAGTAGTATGCTGTTGAGTCAGCCCCAGCATTTT.